Following are 7 T cell receptor beta chains from one sample sequenced in a study of cytomegalovirus exposure and HLA in healthy donors. The PCR ran on 60 Vbeta and 13 Jbeta primers. Assay used: immunoSEQ multiplex PCR; TCRdb lists only in-frame clones, some missing. The repertoire holds about 110,000 clones, 70% to 85% seen once, with 4.2% in the top ten. What was sequenced was PBMCs. The origin of the receptors is a male donor in good health and CMV-seronegative.

The J gene is TRBJ2-7, the V gene TRBV6-5; 7 bases fit TRBD1. This CDR3 comprises 12 residues. Trimming removed 5 bases from V and 4 bases from J; junction bases left unmatched: 2. Germline CDR1 MNHEY, CDR2 SVGAGI. CDR3 DNA sequence: TGTGCCAGCAGTGAACAGGGGTACGAGCAGTACTTC. Protein sequence: CASSEQGYEQYF.

The rearrangement uses TRBV2 and TRBJ2-5; a possible D gene is TRBD2 (5 bases). Germline V lookup: CDR1 SNHLY, CDR2 FYNNEI. V was clipped by 7 bases and J by 5 bases, with 17 bases between them. There are 14 residues in the CDR3. The CDR3 loop is CASIPQGLRETQYF. CDR3 nucleotides: TGTGCCAGCATCCCCCAAGGACTGAGGGAGACCCAGTACTTC.

The chain joins TRBV7-3 to TRBJ2-1, with D possibly TRBD2 on 7 matching bases. In germline, CDR1 is SGHTA, CDR2 FQGTGA. The CDR3 runs 15 residues. V lost 5 bases to trimming and J lost 10 bases, with 21 bases between them. CDR3 DNA sequence: TGTGCCAGCAGCCAATCCGGGGGGCTTAGCGACGAGCAGTTCTTC. This sequence encodes CASSQSGGLSDEQFF.

V usage is TRBV6-5 and J usage is TRBJ1-1; perhaps TRBD1 as D (5 bases). Trimming cost V 10 bases and J 3 bases, with 12 bases left between them. The CDR3 is 12 amino acids. Germline loops: CDR1 MNHEY, CDR2 SVGAGI. This chain's CDR3 is CATQGGDTEAFF. In nucleotides, the CDR3 is TGTGCCACCCAGGGTGGCGACACTGAAGCTTTCTTT.

This clone is a singleton in its sample. The chain recombines TRBV7-9 with TRBJ2-3; D gene uncertain. There are 12 residues in the CDR3. The ends were cut back, 6 bases at V and 4 bases at J, with 8 bases in the middle. CDR1 is SEHNR and CDR2 is FQNEAQ in the germline V gene (reference sequence). This CDR3 reads CASRTRADTQYF. The DNA for the CDR3 is TGTGCCAGCAGGACTCGGGCAGATACGCAGTATTTT. Filled out from reference TRBV7-9 and TRBJ2-3, the complete variable domain reads DTGVSQNPRHKITKRGQNVTFRCDPISEHNRLYWYRQTLGQGPEFLTYFQNEAQLEKSRLLSDRFSAERPKGSFSTLEIQRTEQGDSAMYLCASRTRADTQYFGPGTRLTVL.

The chain employs TRBV11-1 and TRBJ2-7; TRBD1 might be the D (6 bases). Germline V CDR1 and CDR2: SGHAT, FQDESV (reference sequence). Trimming took 5 bases from V and 0 from J, leaving 11 bases between them. The CDR3 totals 14 residues. The CDR3 sequence: CASSQDRSSYEQYF. The CDR3, as DNA: TGTGCCAGCAGCCAAGACAGGAGCTCCTACGAGCAGTACTTC.

CDR3 residues: CASSLQEGDFNTDTQYF. The CDR3 region has the DNA TGTGCCAGTAGTTTGCAAGAGGGGGATTTCAACACAGATACGCAGTATTTT. The chain couples TRBV19 to TRBJ2-3, with a weak D call TRBD1 (6 bases). Per the germline V gene, CDR1 is LNHDA and CDR2 is SQIVND (reference sequence). V shed 5 bases and J shed 2 bases, with 20 bases lying between them. This CDR3 comprises 17 residues.